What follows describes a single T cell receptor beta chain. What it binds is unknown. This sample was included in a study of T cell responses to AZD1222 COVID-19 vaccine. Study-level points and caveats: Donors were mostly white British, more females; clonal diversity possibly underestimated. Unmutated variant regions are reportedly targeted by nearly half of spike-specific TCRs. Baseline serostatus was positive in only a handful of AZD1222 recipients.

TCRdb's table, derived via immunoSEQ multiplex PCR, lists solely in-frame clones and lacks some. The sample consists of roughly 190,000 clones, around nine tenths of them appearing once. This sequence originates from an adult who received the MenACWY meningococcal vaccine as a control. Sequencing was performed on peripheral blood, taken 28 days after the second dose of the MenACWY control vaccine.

CDR3 nucleotides: TGTGCCAGCTCACCAATAGCGGGAGAAGAGACCCAGTACTTC. The encoded protein is CASSPIAGEETQYF. The chain is built from TRBV18 and TRBJ2-5; 9 nucleotides match TRBD2. CDR1 KGHSH and CDR2 LQKENI come from the germline V gene. This CDR3 region has 14 residues. After removal of 2 bases from V and 3 bases from J, the junction contained 1 base not matched to a gene.